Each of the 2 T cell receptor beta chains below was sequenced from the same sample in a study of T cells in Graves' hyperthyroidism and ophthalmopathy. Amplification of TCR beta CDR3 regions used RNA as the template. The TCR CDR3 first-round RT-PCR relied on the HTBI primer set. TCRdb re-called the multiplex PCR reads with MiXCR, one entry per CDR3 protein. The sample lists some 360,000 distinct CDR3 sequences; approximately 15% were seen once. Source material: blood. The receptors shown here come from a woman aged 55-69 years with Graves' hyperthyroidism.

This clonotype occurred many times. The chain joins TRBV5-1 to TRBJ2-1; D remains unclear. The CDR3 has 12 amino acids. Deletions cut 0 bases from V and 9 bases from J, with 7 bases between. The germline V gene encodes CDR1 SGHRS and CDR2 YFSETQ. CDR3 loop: CASSLGWGEQFF. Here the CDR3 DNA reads TGCGCCAGCAGCTTGGGATGGGGTGAGCAGTTCTTC.

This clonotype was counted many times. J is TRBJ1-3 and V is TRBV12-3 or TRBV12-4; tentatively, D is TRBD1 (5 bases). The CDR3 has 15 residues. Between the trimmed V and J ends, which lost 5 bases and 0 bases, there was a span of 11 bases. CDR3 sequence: CASSPSRASGNTIYF. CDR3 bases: TGTGCCAGCAGTCCGTCCAGGGCCTCTGGAAACACCATATATTTT.